The following is a TCR beta chain sequence with its context. Methods used by the authors: Scientists estimated how many nucleated cells there were by amplifying reference gene primers. Generated by immunoSEQ multiplex PCR, the TCRdb table keeps only in-frame clones and is missing some. V, J and clone size derive from that table, while D and trimming were established from the DNA sequence. The sample carries over 65,000 clones, over 80% recorded once. The source of the sample is a study of blood T cell repertoires in COVID-19. As for the study in general: The United States, Italy and Spain supplied acute and convalescent COVID-19 samples.

Germline CDR1 is MDHEN and CDR2 is SYDVKM. The junction had 3 bases not matched to a gene; V was cut back by 6 bases and J by 1 base. This CDR3 contains 14 residues. This TCR was sampled from a human donor in a cohort sampled during active COVID-19. Specimen: peripheral blood. The chain links TRBV28 to TRBJ1-5; 7 bases map to TRBD1. The chain's CDR3 is CASRKGGSNQPQHF. The CDR3 DNA is TGTGCCAGCAGGAAAGGGGGCAGCAATCAGCCCCAGCATTTT. Complete variable domain (other parts from reference TRBV28 and TRBJ1-5): DVKVTQSSRYLVKRTGEKVFLECVQDMDHENMFWYRQDPGLGLRLIYFSYDVKMKEKGDIPEGYSVSREKKERFSLILESASTNQTSMYLCASRKGGSNQPQHFGDGTRLSIL.